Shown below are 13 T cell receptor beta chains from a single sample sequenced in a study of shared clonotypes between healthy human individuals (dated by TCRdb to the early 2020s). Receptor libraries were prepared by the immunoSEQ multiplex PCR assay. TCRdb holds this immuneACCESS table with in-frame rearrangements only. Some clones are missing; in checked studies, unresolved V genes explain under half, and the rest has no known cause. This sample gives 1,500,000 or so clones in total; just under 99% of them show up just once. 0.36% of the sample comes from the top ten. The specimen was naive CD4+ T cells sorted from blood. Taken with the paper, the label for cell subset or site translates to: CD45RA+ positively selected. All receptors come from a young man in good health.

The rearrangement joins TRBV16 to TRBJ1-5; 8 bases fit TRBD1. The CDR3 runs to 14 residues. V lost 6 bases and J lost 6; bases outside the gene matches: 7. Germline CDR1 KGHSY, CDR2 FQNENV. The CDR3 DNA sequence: TGTGCCAGCAGTCCAGGACAGGGAGGTCAGCCCCAGCATTTT. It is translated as CASSPGQGGQPQHF.

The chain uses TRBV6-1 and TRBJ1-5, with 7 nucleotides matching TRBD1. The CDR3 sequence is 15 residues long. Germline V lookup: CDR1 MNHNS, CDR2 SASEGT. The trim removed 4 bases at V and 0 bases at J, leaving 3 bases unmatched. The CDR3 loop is CASSAGTDSNQPQHF. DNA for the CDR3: TGTGCCAGCAGTGCAGGGACAGATAGCAATCAGCCCCAGCATTTT.

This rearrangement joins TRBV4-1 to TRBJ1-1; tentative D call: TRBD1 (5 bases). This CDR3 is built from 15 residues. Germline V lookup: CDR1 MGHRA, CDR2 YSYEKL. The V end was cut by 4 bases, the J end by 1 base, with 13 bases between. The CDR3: CASSPLGTANTEAFF. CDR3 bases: TGCGCCAGCAGCCCTCTTGGGACGGCGAACACTGAAGCTTTCTTT.

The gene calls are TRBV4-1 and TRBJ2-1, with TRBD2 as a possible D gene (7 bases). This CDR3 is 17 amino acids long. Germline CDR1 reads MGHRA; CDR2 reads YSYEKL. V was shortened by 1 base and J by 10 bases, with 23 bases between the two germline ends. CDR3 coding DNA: TGCGCCAGCAGCCAAGGTCGCGGGGGCGCCTTGGAATGGGAGCAGTTCTTC. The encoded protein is CASSQGRGGALEWEQFF.

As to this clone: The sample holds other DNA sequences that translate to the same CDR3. CDR3 DNA: TGTGCCAGCAGCCTGGTCAGGGACCCCTACGAGCAGTACTTC. This translates into CASSLVRDPYEQYF. The rearrangement joins TRBV7-9 to TRBJ2-7; the D gene could be TRBD1 or TRBD2 (5 bases each). CDR3 size: 14 residues. Trimming shortened V by 5 bases and J by 2 bases, and 13 bases separated the two germline ends. CDR1 and CDR2 from the germline V gene are SEHNR and FQNEAQ (reference sequence).

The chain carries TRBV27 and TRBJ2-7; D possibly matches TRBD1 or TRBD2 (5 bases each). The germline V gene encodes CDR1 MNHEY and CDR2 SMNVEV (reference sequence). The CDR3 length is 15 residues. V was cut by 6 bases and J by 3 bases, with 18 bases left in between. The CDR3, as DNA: TGTGCCAGCAGAAAGGTCGGGGCCCGAGACTACGAGCAGTACTTC. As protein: CASRKVGARDYEQYF.

CDR3 sequence reads: CASSQGSLIAENYGYTF. The CDR3 DNA follows: TGCGCCAGCAGCCAAGGAAGTCTTATTGCAGAGAACTATGGCTACACCTTC. The chain links TRBV4-1 to TRBJ1-2; no clear D. The V gene's germline CDR1 is MGHRA and CDR2 YSYEKL. This CDR3 region has 17 residues. Trimming pared 1 base from V and 2 bases from J, leaving 17 bases between.

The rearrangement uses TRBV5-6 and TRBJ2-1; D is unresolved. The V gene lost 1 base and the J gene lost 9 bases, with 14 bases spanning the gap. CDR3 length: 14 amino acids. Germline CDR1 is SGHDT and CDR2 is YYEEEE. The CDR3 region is CASSLPRSVAEQFF. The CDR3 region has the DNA TGTGCCAGCAGCTTGCCTAGAAGTGTAGCTGAGCAGTTCTTC.

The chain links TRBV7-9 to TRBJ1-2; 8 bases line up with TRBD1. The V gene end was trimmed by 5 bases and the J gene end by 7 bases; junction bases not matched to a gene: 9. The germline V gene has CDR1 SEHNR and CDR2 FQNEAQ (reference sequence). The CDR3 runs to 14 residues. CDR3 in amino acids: CASSDSRGRRGYTF. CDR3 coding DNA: TGTGCCAGCAGCGATTCCAGGGGGCGGCGTGGCTACACCTTC.

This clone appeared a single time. The CDR3 loop is CASSPPLNWLAGLSYEQYF. CDR3 bases: TGTGCCAGCAGCCCTCCACTCAATTGGCTAGCGGGTCTCTCCTACGAGCAGTACTTC. V is TRBV9 and J is TRBJ2-7, with 8 bases aligning to TRBD2. The CDR3 length is 19 residues. V lost 4 bases and J lost 0; bases outside the gene matches: 18. Germline V gives CDR1 SGDLS, CDR2 YYNGEE.

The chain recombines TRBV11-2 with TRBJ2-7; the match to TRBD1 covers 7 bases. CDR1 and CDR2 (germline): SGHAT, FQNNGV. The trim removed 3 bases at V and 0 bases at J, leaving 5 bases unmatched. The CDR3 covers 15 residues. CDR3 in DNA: TGTGCCAGCAGCTTCGGGGACAGTCGCTCCTACGAGCAGTACTTC. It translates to CASSFGDSRSYEQYF.

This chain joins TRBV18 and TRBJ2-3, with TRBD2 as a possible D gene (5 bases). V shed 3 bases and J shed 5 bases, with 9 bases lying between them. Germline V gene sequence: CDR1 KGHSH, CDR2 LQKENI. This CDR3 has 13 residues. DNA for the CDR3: TGTGCCAGCTCACCCGGGGTTTTAGATACGCAGTATTTT. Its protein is CASSPGVLDTQYF.

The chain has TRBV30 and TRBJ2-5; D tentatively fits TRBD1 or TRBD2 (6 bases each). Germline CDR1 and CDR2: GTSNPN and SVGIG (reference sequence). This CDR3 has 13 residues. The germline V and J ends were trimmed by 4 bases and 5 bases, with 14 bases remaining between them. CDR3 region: CAWNQGSGETQYF. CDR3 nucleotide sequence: TGTGCCTGGAACCAGGGGAGCGGGGAGACCCAGTACTTC.